This note documents a single T cell receptor beta chain sequence. The target antigen is unknown. A read error may produce the germline difference seen at one junction end. The entry originates in a study of T cell repertoires in cytomegalovirus infection. Study-wide context: In the study, CMV epitopes included recently identified HLA-C-restricted and well-studied HLA-B-restricted ones. CMV infection together with matching HLA type was indicated by public TCR beta signatures. Study results and caveats: The study found HLA-C-restricted CMV-specific TCR beta clonotypes dominating the ex vivo response. The cumulative frequency of public TCR beta families identified carriers of CMV plus the relevant HLA.

Each CDR3 protein is one row after TCRdb ran MiXCR on the reads. The table shows 830,000 or so distinct CDR3 sequences, with around a third occurring only once. This specimen consisted of cultured CD8+ T cells from PBMCs, obtained from culture after CMV antigen stimulation. The receptor's source is a human donor in good health (CMV status not recorded). Some clones in this sample may be carry-over from other donors' samples.

CDR3 nucleotides: TGTGCCAACAGCCCGACAGATTATAGCAATCAGCCCCAGCATTTT. It is translated as CANSPTDYSNQPQHF. The genes are TRBV7-2 and TRBJ1-5; D is possibly TRBD1 (5 bases). The CDR3 runs to 15 residues. Germline V gene lookup returns CDR1 SGHTA and CDR2 FQGNSA.